What follows describes a single TCR beta chain. Amplification used 60 Vbeta primers and 13 Jbeta primers. Sequencing used immunoSEQ multiplex PCR; TCRdb keeps in-frame clones, though not all of them. The table has some 160,000 clones, 65% to 90% seen once. These data originate in a study of cytomegalovirus exposure and HLA in healthy donors. The TCR comes from a male donor in good health and CMV-seronegative. Sequenced sample: PBMCs.

The CDR3 is CASSLETGPYNEQFF. In DNA, the CDR3 is TGTGCCAGCAGCTTAGAAACAGGGCCCTACAATGAGCAGTTCTTC. The V gene is TRBV11-2, the J gene TRBJ2-1; a weak D match, TRBD1 (6 bases). The CDR3 extends over 15 amino acids. Deletions cut 0 bases from V and 2 bases from J, with 8 bases between. Germline V lookup: CDR1 SGHAT, CDR2 FQNNGV.